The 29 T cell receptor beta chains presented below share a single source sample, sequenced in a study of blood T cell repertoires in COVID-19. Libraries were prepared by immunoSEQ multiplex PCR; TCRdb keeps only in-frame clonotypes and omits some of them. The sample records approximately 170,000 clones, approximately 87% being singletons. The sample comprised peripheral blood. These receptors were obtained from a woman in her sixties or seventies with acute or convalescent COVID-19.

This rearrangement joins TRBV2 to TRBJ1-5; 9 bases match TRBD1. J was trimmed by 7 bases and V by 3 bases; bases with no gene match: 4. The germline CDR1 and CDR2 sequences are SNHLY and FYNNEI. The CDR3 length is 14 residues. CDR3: CASSDRDRVQPQHF. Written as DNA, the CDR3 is TGTGCCAGCAGTGATCGGGACAGGGTCCAGCCCCAGCATTTT.

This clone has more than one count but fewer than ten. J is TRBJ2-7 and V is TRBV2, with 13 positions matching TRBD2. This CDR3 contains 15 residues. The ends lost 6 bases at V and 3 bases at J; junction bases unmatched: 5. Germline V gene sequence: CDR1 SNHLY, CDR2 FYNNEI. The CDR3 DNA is TGTGCCAGCAGACTAGCGGGGGGGGATGGCTACGAGCAGTACTTC. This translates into CASRLAGGDGYEQYF.

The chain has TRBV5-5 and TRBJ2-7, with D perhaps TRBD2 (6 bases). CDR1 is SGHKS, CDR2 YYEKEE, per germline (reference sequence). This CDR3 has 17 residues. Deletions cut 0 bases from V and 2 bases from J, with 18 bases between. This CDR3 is CASSLANAGISTYEQYF. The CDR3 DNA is TGTGCCAGCAGCTTGGCCAATGCGGGGATATCTACCTACGAGCAGTACTTC.

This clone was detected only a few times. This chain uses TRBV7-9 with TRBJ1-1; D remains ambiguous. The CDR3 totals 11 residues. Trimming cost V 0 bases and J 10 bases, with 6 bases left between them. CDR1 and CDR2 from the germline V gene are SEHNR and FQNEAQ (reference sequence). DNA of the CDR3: TGTGCCAGCAGCTTAGCCGGGAGAGCTTTCTTT. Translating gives CASSLAGRAFF.

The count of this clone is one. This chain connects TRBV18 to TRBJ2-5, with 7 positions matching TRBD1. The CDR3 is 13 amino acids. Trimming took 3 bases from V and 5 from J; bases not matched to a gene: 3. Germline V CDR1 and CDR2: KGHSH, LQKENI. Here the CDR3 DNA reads TGTGCCAGCTCACCGACAGGGCGGGAGACCCAGTACTTC. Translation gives CASSPTGRETQYF.

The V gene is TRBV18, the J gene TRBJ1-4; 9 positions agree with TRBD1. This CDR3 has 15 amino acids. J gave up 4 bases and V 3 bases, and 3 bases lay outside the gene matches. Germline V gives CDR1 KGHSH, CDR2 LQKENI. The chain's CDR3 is CASSPGQGNNEKLFF. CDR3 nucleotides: TGTGCCAGCTCACCCGGACAGGGGAATAATGAAAAACTGTTTTTT.

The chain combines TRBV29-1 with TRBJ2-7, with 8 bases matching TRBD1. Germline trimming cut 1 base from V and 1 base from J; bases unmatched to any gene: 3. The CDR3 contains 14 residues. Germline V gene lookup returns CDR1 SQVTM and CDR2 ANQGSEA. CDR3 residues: CSVEGGQGSYEQYF. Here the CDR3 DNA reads TGCAGCGTTGAAGGAGGACAGGGATCCTACGAGCAGTACTTC.

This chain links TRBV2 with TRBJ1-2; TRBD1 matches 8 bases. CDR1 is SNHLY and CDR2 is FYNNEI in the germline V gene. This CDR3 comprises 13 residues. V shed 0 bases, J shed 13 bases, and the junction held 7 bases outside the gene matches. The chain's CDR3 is CASSEALRQGITF. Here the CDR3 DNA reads TGTGCCAGCAGTGAAGCGCTCAGACAGGGGATCACCTTC.

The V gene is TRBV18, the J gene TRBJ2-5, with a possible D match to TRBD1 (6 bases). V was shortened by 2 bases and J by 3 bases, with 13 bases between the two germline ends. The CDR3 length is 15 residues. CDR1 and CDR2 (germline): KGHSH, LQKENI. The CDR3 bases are TGTGCCAGCTCACCAGACACGGACAGCGAAGAGACCCAGTACTTC. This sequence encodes CASSPDTDSEETQYF.

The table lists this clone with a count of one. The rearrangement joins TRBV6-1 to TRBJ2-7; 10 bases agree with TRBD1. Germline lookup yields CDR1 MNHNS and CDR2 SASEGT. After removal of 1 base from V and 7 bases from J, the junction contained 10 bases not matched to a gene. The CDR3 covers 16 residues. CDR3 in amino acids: CASSEGPRQGAREQYF. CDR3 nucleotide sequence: TGTGCCAGCAGTGAAGGGCCGAGACAGGGGGCGCGGGAGCAGTACTTC.

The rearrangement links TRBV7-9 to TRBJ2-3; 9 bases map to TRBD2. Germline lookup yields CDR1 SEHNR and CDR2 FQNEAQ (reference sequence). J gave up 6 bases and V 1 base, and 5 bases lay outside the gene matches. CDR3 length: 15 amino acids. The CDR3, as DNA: TGTGCCAGCAGCTTAGGTCTAGCGGGAATTGATACGCAGTATTTT. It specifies CASSLGLAGIDTQYF.

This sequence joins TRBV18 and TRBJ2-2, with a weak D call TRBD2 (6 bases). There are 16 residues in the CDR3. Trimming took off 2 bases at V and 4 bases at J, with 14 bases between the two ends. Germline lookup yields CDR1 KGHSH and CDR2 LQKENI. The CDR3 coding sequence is TGTGCCAGCTCACCAGATCATCCGGGACTCACCGGGGAGCTGTTTTTT. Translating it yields CASSPDHPGLTGELFF.

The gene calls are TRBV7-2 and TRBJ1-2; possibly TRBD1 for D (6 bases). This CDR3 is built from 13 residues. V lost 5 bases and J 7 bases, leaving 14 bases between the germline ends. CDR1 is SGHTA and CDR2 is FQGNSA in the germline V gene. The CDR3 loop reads CASSAWTEGGYTF. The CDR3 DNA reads TGTGCCAGCAGCGCATGGACAGAAGGTGGCTACACCTTC.

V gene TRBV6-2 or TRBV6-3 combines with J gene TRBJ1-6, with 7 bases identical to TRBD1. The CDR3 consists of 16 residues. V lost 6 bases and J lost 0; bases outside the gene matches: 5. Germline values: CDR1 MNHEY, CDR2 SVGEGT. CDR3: CASSRDSNSYNSPLHF. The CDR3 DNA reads TGTGCCAGCAGCCGGGACAGCAACTCCTATAATTCACCCCTCCACTTT.

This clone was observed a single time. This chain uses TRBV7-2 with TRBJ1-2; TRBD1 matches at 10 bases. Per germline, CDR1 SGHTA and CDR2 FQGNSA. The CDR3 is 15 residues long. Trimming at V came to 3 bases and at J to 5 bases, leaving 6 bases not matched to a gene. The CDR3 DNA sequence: TGTGCCAGCAGCTTTAGACAGGGGGCGCGGTATGGCTACACCTTC. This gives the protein CASSFRQGARYGYTF.

CDR3 sequence reads: CASSSLGGRVGTDTQYF. For the CDR3, the DNA is TGTGCCAGCAGCTCGCTAGGGGGCAGGGTGGGCACAGATACGCAGTATTTT. The rearrangement joins TRBV5-6 to TRBJ2-3; 7 positions match TRBD1. With V trimmed by 3 bases and J by 1 base, 11 bases remained unmatched. The CDR3 spans 17 residues. Germline V gene sequence: CDR1 SGHDT, CDR2 YYEEEE.

CDR3 sequence: CAWSTGAGGPSEQFF. In DNA, the CDR3 is TGTGCCTGGAGTACGGGAGCGGGGGGGCCTTCTGAGCAGTTCTTC. The gene calls are TRBV30 and TRBJ2-1, with 10 bases that match TRBD2. CDR3 length equals 15 residues. The V gene's germline CDR1 is GTSNPN and CDR2 SVGIG (reference sequence). With 2 bases clipped from V and 9 bases from J, the junction kept 10 bases outside the gene matches.

DNA for the CDR3: TGTGCCAGCAGAGACAGTTTTAAGAATGAGCAGTTCTTC. Its translation is CASRDSFKNEQFF. The genes are TRBV6-5 and TRBJ2-1, with D possibly TRBD1 on 5 matching bases. CDR3 size: 13 residues. Germline assignment: CDR1 MNHEY and CDR2 SVGAGI. The V gene lost 6 bases and the J gene lost 7 bases, with 13 bases spanning the gap.

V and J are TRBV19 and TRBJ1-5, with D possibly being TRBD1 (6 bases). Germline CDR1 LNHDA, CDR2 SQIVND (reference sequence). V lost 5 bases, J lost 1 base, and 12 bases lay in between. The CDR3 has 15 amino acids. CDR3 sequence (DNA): TGTGCCAGTAGTGCCCCAGGGGCGAGCAATCAGCCCCAGCATTTT. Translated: CASSAPGASNQPQHF.

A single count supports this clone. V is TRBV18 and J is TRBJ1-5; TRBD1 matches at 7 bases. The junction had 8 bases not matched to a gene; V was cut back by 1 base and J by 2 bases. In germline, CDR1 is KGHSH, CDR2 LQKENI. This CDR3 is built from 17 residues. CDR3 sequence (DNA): TGTGCCAGCTCACCACTTGGACAGGTGGGAGGCAATCAGCCCCAGCATTTT. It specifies CASSPLGQVGGNQPQHF.

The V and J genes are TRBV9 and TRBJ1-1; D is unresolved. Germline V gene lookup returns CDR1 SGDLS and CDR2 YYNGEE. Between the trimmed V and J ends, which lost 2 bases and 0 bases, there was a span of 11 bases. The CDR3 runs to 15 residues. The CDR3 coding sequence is TGTGCCAGCAGCGTCGATCTCACATTGAACACTGAAGCTTTCTTT. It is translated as CASSVDLTLNTEAFF.

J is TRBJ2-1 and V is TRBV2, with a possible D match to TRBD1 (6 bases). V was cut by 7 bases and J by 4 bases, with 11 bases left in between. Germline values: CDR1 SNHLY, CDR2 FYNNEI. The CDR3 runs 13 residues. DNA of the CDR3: TGTGCCAGCAAACCGGACAGATACAATGAGCAGTTCTTC. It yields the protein CASKPDRYNEQFF. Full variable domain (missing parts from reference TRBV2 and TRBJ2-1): EPEVTQTPSHQVTQMGQEVILRCVPISNHLYFYWYRQILGQKVEFLVSFYNNEISEKSEIFDDQFSVERPDGSNFTLKIRSTKLEDSAMYFCASKPDRYNEQFFGPGTRLTVL.

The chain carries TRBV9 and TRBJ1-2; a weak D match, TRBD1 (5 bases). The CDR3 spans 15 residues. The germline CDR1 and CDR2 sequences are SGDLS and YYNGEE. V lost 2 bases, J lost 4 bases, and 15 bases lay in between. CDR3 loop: CASSVEPTATYGYTF. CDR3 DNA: TGTGCCAGCAGCGTGGAACCGACAGCCACCTATGGCTACACCTTC. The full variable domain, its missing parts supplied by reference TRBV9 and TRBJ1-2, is DSGVTQTPKHLITATGQRVTLRCSPRSGDLSVYWYQQSLDQGLQFLIQYYNGEERAKGNILERFSAQQFPDLHSELNLSSLELGDSALYFCASSVEPTATYGYTFGSGTRLTVV.

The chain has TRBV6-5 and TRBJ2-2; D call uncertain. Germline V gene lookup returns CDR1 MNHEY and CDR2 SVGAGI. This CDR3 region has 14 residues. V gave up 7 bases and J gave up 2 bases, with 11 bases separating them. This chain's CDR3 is CASKLTPNTGELFF. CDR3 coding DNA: TGTGCCAGCAAATTGACACCTAACACCGGGGAGCTGTTTTTT.

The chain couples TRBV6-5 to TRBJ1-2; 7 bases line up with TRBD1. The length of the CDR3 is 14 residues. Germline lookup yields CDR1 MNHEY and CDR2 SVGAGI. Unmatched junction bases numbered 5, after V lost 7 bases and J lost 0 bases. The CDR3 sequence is CASTHGTANYGYTF. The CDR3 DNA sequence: TGTGCCAGCACCCACGGGACAGCTAACTATGGCTACACCTTC.

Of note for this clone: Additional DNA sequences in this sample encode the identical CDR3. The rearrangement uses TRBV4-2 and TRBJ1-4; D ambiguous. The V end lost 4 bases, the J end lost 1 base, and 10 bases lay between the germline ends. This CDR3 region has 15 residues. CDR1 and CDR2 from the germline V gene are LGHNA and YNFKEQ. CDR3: CASSPRGGTNEKLFF. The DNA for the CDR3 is TGTGCCAGCAGCCCCCGGGGAGGAACTAATGAAAAACTGTTTTTT.

The CDR3 DNA follows: TGTGCCAGCAGCTTAGAGTGGGGGACAGGGCTTCGGGAGCAGTACTTC. It encodes CASSLEWGTGLREQYF. The rearrangement uses TRBV7-9 and TRBJ2-7; 9 bases agree with TRBD1. The CDR3 is made up of 16 amino acids. CDR1 is SEHNR, CDR2 FQNEAQ, per germline (reference sequence). Germline trimming cut 1 base from V and 7 bases from J; bases unmatched to any gene: 11. Combining the CDR3 with reference TRBV7-9 and TRBJ2-7 gives the whole variable domain DTGVSQNPRHKITKRGQNVTFRCDPISEHNRLYWYRQTLGQGPEFLTYFQNEAQLEKSRLLSDRFSAERPKGSFSTLEIQRTEQGDSAMYLCASSLEWGTGLREQYFGPGTRLTVT.

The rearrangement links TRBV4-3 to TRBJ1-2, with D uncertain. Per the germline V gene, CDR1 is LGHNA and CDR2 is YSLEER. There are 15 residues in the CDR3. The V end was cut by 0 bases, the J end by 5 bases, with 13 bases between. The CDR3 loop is CASSQDSTAPYGYTF. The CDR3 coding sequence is TGCGCCAGCAGCCAAGATAGTACAGCCCCGTATGGCTACACCTTC.

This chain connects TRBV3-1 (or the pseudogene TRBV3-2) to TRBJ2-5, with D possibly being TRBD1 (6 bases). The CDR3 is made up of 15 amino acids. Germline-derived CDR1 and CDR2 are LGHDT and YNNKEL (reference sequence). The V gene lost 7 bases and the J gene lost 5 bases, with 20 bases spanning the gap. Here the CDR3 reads CASIGERGLRETQYF. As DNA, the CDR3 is TGTGCCAGCATCGGGGAAAGGGGGTTGAGGGAGACCCAGTACTTC.